This T cell receptor (beta chain) was sequenced for a study of regulatory T cells in long-lasting Graves disease. Study-wide points: Authors noted too few samples as a limitation. TRBV28, TRBJ1-2 and TRBJ2-5 emerged as the favored segments in persistent disease. TCR diversity was lower in persistent than newly diagnosed Graves' disease.

Arm-PCR of CDR3 regions and iRepertoire HTBI primers were the basis on which TCR beta libraries were built. TCRdb itself ran the multiplex PCR reads through MiXCR, one entry per CDR3 protein. Altogether around 400,000 distinct CDR3 sequences are present, 20% to 25% being singletons, with the ten largest covering under 35%. As regards this clonotype: Its antigen remains unidentified.

Germline V gives CDR1 SGHNT, CDR2 YYREEE (reference sequence). The CDR3 length is 16 residues. Trimming removed 5 bases from V and 4 bases from J; junction bases left unmatched: 9. Time point indicated: persistent/refractory GD, antithyroid drugs over 5 years with positive TRAb. From RNA extracted from PBMCs, the TCR library was made. The patients included were those that came from an endocrinology department in Xi'an, China. This chain links TRBV5-4 with TRBJ2-2, with 9 bases identical to TRBD2. The sample here was peripheral blood mononuclear cells (PBMCs), taken when the disease was refractory, from a patient treated with antithyroid drugs. This TCR was sampled from a middle-aged woman with Graves disease. The CDR3 loop reads CASRMFGREGTGELFF. For the CDR3, the DNA is TGTGCCAGCAGGATGTTCGGGCGGGAGGGCACCGGGGAGCTGTTTTTT.